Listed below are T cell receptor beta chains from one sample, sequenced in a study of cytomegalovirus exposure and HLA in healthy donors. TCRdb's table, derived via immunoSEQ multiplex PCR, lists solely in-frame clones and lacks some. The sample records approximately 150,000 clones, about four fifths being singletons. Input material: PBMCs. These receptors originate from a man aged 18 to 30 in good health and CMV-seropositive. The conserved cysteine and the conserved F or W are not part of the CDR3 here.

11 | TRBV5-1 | ASSLEGGGEQY
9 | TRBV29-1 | SVYVQGEAF
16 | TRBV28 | ASSPLVSGTGGNQPQH
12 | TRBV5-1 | ASSPGVAIYEQY
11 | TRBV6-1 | ASSELQDQPQH
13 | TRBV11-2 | ASSLASGSGNTIY
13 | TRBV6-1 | ASTAWTSGGETQY
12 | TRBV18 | ASSRDANTGELF
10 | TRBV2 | ASSLQSPEAF
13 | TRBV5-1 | ASSLAGGAGEKLF
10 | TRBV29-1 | SIPTTGNEAF
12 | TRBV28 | ASNSGGVKETQY
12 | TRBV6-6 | ASSSAPAGETQY
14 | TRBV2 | ASRPGTSGTYNEQF
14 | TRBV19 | ASSIDFGVMNTEAF
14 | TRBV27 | ASNESPTGPYNEQF
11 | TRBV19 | ASSIGGRQPQH
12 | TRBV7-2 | ASSKDRGFYEQY
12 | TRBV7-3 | ASSSQSGTGELF
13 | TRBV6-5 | ASSYNRGSNQPQH
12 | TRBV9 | ASSGTGGGTEAF
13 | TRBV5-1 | ASSLGTSEGYEQY
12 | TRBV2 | ASSLTSGRYEQY
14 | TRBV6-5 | ASSYWTSGRTDTQY
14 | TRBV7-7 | ASSPEPGSSYNEQF
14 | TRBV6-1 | ASSGLLARGQETQY
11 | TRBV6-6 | ASSYLSNYGYT
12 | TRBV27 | ASSTLGGTDTQY
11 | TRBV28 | ASLTSGRETQY
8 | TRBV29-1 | SVDEGQPR
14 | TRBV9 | ASSVDGQGAGYGYT
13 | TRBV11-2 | ASSPTSGSGNEQF
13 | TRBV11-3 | ASSLAGGPTYEQY
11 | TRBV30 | AWTFSYNSPLH
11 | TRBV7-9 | ASSPGTVNEQY
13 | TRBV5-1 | ASSLLTSGSGELF
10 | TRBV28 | ASTKGGETQY
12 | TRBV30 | AWSPGQGYAEAF
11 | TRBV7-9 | ASSLTTRVEQY
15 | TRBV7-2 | ASSLKVGGTSRDTQY
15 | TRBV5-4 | ASSRNREGPSYNEQF
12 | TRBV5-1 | ASSLKPLTGEQF
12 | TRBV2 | ASSWRDPYNEQF
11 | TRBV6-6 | ATYSGTTYGYT
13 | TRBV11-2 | ASELGQGYFGELF
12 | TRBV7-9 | ASSSLGGALGYT
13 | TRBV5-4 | ASRLAGGPGYEQY
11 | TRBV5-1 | ASSLRARDEQY
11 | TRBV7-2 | ASIARELGIQY
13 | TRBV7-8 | ASSLSSTTNEKLF
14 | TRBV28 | ASSPLRDRGSYEQY
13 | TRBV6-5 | ASSYSGLAGFEQF
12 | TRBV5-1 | ASSLRGRHEKLF